This TCR beta chain was sequenced for a study of CD8+ T cells in alopecia areata. Overall study context: Treatment of the treated patients consisted of oral tofacitinib, 5 to 10 mg twice daily. General study findings and limits: In lesional scalp, particularly from alopecia totalis/universalis, clonality was higher than in normal scalp.

cDNA reverse transcribed from extracted RNA served as the sequencing template. Using immunoSEQ multiplex PCR, the repertoire was profiled, and TCRdb retains in-frame clones only, with some absent. This sample has approximately 200,000 clones; 40% to 55% occur once, and the top ten carry around 2.5%. With respect to this clone: The antigen is undetermined.

The germline gives CDR1 SGHRS, CDR2 YFSETQ. V gave up 0 bases and J gave up 10 bases, with 11 bases separating them. This CDR3 is 13 amino acids long. Treatment described: oral pan-JAK inhibitor, 5-10 mg twice daily. This receptor was obtained from a human donor with alopecia areata. This specimen was CD4+ T cells sorted from blood, taken at approximately week 39, from a patient treated with tofacitinib. This chain joins TRBV5-1 and TRBJ2-1; a weak D match, TRBD2 (5 bases). In nucleotides, the CDR3 is TGCGCCAGCAGCTTGGTAAGATCGGGGGAGCAGTTCTTC. This encodes CASSLVRSGEQFF.